The 4 T cell receptor beta chains presented below share a single source sample, sequenced in a study of blood T cells in healthy people across ages. Sample-barcoded 5' priming and a J-beta primer mix drove a second PCR of about 6 to 12 cycles. TCRdb re-analysed the 5' RACE reads in MiXCR, keeping a single row per CDR3 protein. The sample contains approximately 800,000 distinct CDR3 sequences, nearly 60% of which appear only once. The sequenced sample was blood. The receptor set was obtained from a man aged 30-40 years in good health.

This sequence joins TRBV5-1 and TRBJ2-7; 9 nucleotides line up with TRBD2. J gave up 7 bases and V 1 base, and 6 bases lay outside the gene matches. Germline V gives CDR1 SGHRS, CDR2 YFSETQ. CDR3 length equals 14 residues. The DNA of the CDR3 is TGCGCCAGCAGCTTGCCTAGCGGGGTACTTGAGCAGTACTTC. Translation gives CASSLPSGVLEQYF.

The V gene is TRBV6-1, the J gene TRBJ1-1; TRBD1 might be the D (5 bases). The ends were cut back, 5 bases at V and 4 bases at J, with 26 bases in the middle. CDR1 is MNHNS, CDR2 SASEGT, per germline. The CDR3 loop spans 18 amino acids. CDR3 sequence: CASSPRGTDFGKSTEAFF. The CDR3 DNA sequence: TGTGCCAGCAGTCCCCGCGGGACGGATTTTGGAAAGAGCACTGAAGCTTTCTTT.

This clonotype has only one observation. The chain uses TRBV2 and TRBJ2-3; D may match TRBD1 or TRBD2 (5 bases each). The CDR3 runs to 14 residues. Germline values: CDR1 SNHLY, CDR2 FYNNEI. Trimming took 8 bases from V and 7 from J, leaving 19 bases between them. CDR3: CASLIETDYNTQYF. CDR3 DNA: TGTGCCAGCCTCATTGAGACAGACTATAATACGCAGTATTTT.

The rearrangement uses TRBV5-1 and TRBJ2-5; 11 bases line up with TRBD1. V was clipped by 4 bases and J by 10 bases; unmatched bases: 6. Germline V gives CDR1 SGHRS, CDR2 YFSETQ. CDR3 length: 13 residues. Here the CDR3 DNA reads TGCGCCAGCAGCAATGGGACAGGGGGGAACCAGTACTTC. Translating gives CASSNGTGGNQYF.